This is a list of T cell receptor beta chains from one sample in a study of OX40 agonist ivuxolimab in advanced cancers. The method was immunoSEQ multiplex PCR; TCRdb's version includes in-frame clones alone and lacks a portion of them. The data contain approximately 74,000 clones, around 90% of them singletons. Sequencing used CD4+ or CD8+ T cells sorted from blood, obtained in a trial of the OX40 agonist ivuxolimab. The receptors here all came from an adult with an advanced solid tumor such as melanoma, head and neck, liver or kidney cancer. Both conserved end residues are part of each CDR3. D genes are given only for firm matches. Size is stated for part of the rows, as once, few or many counts, or as a class when the clone is expanded.

CDR3aa	CDR3nt	d_gene	v_gene	abundance	len	j_gene
CASSFTIRDEQFF	TGTGCCAGCAGCTTTACTATCAGGGATGAGCAGTTCTTC	-	TRBV5-5	-	13	TRBJ2-1
CASSKRTGAVQETQYF	TGTGCCAGCAGCAAGCGGACGGGCGCTGTACAAGAGACCCAGTACTTC	-	TRBV7-2	-	16	TRBJ2-5
CASSLAWGRGTDTQYF	TGTGCCAGCAGCTTGGCCTGGGGGAGGGGGACAGATACGCAGTATTTT	-	TRBV5-5	-	16	TRBJ2-3
CASSQGTDTDTQYF	TGTGCCAGCAGCCAGGGGACGGACACAGATACGCAGTATTTT	-	TRBV5-5	-	14	TRBJ2-3
CASSLVSGGETQYF	TGTGCCAGCAGCTTAGTTTCAGGGGGCGAGACCCAGTACTTC	TRBD1	TRBV7-6	-	14	TRBJ2-5
CASTSRTSGQETQYF	TGTGCCAGCACATCTCGAACTAGCGGCCAAGAGACCCAGTACTTC	TRBD2	TRBV5-6	-	15	TRBJ2-5
CASSKRYKHNYGYTF	TGTGCCAGCAGCAAGAGGTACAAACACAACTATGGCTACACCTTC	-	TRBV21-1	-	15	TRBJ1-2
CASSLDRPKIPGELFF	TGTGCCAGCAGCTTAGACAGGCCCAAGATTCCCGGGGAGCTGTTTTTT	-	TRBV7-3	-	16	TRBJ2-2
CASSPTGQGKTEAFF	TGTGCCAGTAGCCCTACGGGGCAGGGGAAGACTGAAGCTTTCTTT	-	TRBV19	-	15	TRBJ1-1
CASSPGPQTHYEQYF	TGTGCCAGCAGTCCCGGGCCTCAAACCCACTACGAGCAGTACTTC	-	TRBV7-3	-	15	TRBJ2-7
CASSPRLVASTGELFF	TGTGCCAGCAGCCCGAGGTTGGTAGCGAGTACCGGGGAGCTGTTTTTT	-	TRBV9	-	16	TRBJ2-2
CASSLWGRQGVQETQYF	TGTGCCAGCAGCTTATGGGGGCGACAGGGGGTACAAGAGACCCAGTACTTC	TRBD1	TRBV7-2	-	17	TRBJ2-5
CASSPTSGATDTQYF	TGTGCCAGCTCACCAACCAGCGGGGCCACAGATACGCAGTATTTT	TRBD2	TRBV18	-	15	TRBJ2-3
CASSLGTGGNTGELFF	TGTGCCAGCAGCTTAGGGACAGGGGGTAACACCGGGGAGCTGTTTTTT	TRBD1	TRBV5-4	-	16	TRBJ2-2
CASSSRAGARSHEQYF	TGTGCCAGCAGTAGTCGAGCAGGGGCTCGGTCACACGAGCAGTACTTC	-	TRBV2	-	16	TRBJ2-7
CASSQQGEAFF	TGTGCCAGCTCCCAACAGGGTGAAGCTTTCTTT	-	TRBV18	-	11	TRBJ1-1
CACPQGHSGNTIYF	TGTGCCTGCCCCCAAGGTCACTCCGGAAACACCATATATTTT	-	TRBV30	-	14	TRBJ1-3
CATSRVGPAGNEQFF	TGTGCCACCAGCAGAGTGGGACCAGCAGGTAATGAGCAGTTCTTC	-	TRBV15	-	15	TRBJ2-1
CASSPGLREISYEQYF	TGTGCCAGCAGCCCAGGACTGCGCGAGATCTCCTACGAGCAGTACTTC	-	TRBV11-3	-	16	TRBJ2-7
CASSGGRGGYGYTF	TGTGCCAGCAGCGGGGGTCGGGGTGGCTATGGCTACACCTTC	-	TRBV7-2	-	14	TRBJ1-2
CASSLLAQRGTEAFF	TGTGCCAGCAGCTTATTGGCCCAAAGGGGAACTGAAGCTTTCTTT	-	TRBV7-9	-	15	TRBJ1-1
CASTSGHEQYF	TGTGCCAGCACCTCAGGGCACGAGCAGTACTTC	-	TRBV11-2	-	11	TRBJ2-7
CASSLGSAGNEKLFF	TGTGCCAGCAGCTTAGGTTCGGCAGGGAATGAAAAACTGTTTTTT	-	TRBV11-2	-	15	TRBJ1-4
CASSPQTGGGYEQYF	TGTGCCAGCAGCCCCCAGACAGGGGGAGGCTACGAGCAGTACTTC	TRBD1	TRBV7-2	few	15	TRBJ2-7
CASSRTDSYEQYF	TGTGCCAGCAGCAGGACAGACTCCTACGAGCAGTACTTC	-	TRBV11-2	-	13	TRBJ2-7
CASSLDYLTSGYEQYF	TGTGCCAGCAGCTTGGATTACTTGACTAGCGGTTACGAGCAGTACTTC	TRBD2	TRBV5-4	-	16	TRBJ2-7
CASSLPSGDYNEQFF	TGCGCCAGCAGCCTCCCTAGCGGGGACTACAATGAGCAGTTCTTC	TRBD2	TRBV5-1	-	15	TRBJ2-1
CASSWGNTDTQYF	TGCGCCAGCAGCTGGGGCAACACAGATACGCAGTATTTT	-	TRBV5-1	-	13	TRBJ2-3
CASSLAGTQYF	TGTGCCAGCAGCTTGGCGGGTACGCAGTATTTT	-	TRBV5-4	-	11	TRBJ2-3
CASSQDRSGRPQETQYF	TGTGCCAGCAGCCAAGATCGAAGCGGGAGGCCTCAAGAGACCCAGTACTTC	TRBD2	TRBV14	-	17	TRBJ2-5
CAWSVQVPSGNTIYF	TGTGCCTGGAGTGTACAGGTACCCTCTGGAAACACCATATATTTT	-	TRBV30	-	15	TRBJ1-3
CASSLGVSVETQYF	TGTGCCAGCAGCTTAGGGGTTAGCGTGGAGACCCAGTACTTC	-	TRBV7-9	-	14	TRBJ2-5
CASSLFSGAGYGYTF	TGTGCCAGCAGCTTGTTTTCAGGGGCCGGCTATGGCTACACCTTC	-	TRBV5-6	-	15	TRBJ1-2
CASSSGVGQPQHF	TGCGCCAGCAGTTCAGGGGTGGGTCAGCCCCAGCATTTT	-	TRBV5-1	-	13	TRBJ1-5
CASRVGLAGLTQYF	TGTGCCAGCAGGGTGGGACTAGCGGGATTAACCCAGTACTTC	TRBD2	TRBV6-4	-	14	TRBJ2-5
CASSRLAGHGETQYF	TGCGCCAGCAGCCGACTGGCGGGTCACGGGGAGACCCAGTACTTC	-	TRBV4-3	-	15	TRBJ2-5
CASSPELAGGTDTQYF	TGTGCCAGCTCACCAGAGCTAGCGGGAGGCACAGATACGCAGTATTTT	TRBD2	TRBV18	-	16	TRBJ2-3
CASSLARGLPQFF	TGTGCCAGCAGCTTAGCCAGGGGACTACCGCAGTTCTTC	-	TRBV7-3	-	13	TRBJ2-1
CASSLRNEKLFF	TGTGCCAGTAGTTTGCGTAATGAAAAACTGTTTTTT	-	TRBV19	-	12	TRBJ1-4
CASSLSREGDEQFF	TGTGCCAGCAGCTTGTCGCGGGAGGGTGATGAGCAGTTCTTC	TRBD2	TRBV5-4	once	14	TRBJ2-1
CASSLTRDSGRNEQFF	TGTGCCAGCAGCCTGACGCGGGACAGTGGCAGGAATGAGCAGTTCTTC	-	TRBV7-2	-	16	TRBJ2-1
CASSPFAGDYGYTF	TGTGCCAGCTCACCATTTGCAGGGGACTATGGCTACACCTTC	-	TRBV18	once	14	TRBJ1-2
CASSVVGPQETQYF	TGTGCCAGCAGCGTAGTGGGACCACAAGAGACCCAGTACTTC	-	TRBV9	-	14	TRBJ2-5
CSVGGRGTGELFF	TGCAGCGTGGGGGGAAGGGGCACCGGGGAGCTGTTTTTT	-	TRBV29-1	-	13	TRBJ2-2
CASSTRIPGNYGYTF	TGTGCCAGTAGTACCCGGATACCCGGGAACTATGGCTACACCTTC	-	TRBV19	-	15	TRBJ1-2
CASKQGASYNEQFF	TGTGCCAGTAAACAGGGGGCCTCCTACAATGAGCAGTTCTTC	TRBD1	TRBV27	once	14	TRBJ2-1
CASSFSVNTEAFF	TGTGCCAGCAGCTTTAGCGTGAACACTGAAGCTTTCTTT	-	TRBV5-5	-	13	TRBJ1-1